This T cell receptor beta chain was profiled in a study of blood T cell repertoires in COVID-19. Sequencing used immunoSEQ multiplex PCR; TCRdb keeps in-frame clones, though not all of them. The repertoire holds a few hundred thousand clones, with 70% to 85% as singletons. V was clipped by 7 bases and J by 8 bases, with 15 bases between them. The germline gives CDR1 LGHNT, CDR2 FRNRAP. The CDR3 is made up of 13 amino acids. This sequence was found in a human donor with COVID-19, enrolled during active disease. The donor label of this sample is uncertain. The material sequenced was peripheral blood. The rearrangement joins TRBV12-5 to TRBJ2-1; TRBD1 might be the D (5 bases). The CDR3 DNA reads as TGTGCTAGTGCCACGCAGGGCCGCGATGAGCAGTTCTTC. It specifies CASATQGRDEQFF.